This T cell receptor (beta chain) came from a study of OX40 agonist ivuxolimab in advanced cancers. Study-wide background: Earlier anti-PD-1, anti-PD-L1 or anti-CTLA-4 therapy was permitted; about 44% had received some.

Some clones are missing from TCRdb's copy, which holds only in-frame ones; the method was immunoSEQ multiplex PCR. In the table there are approximately 68,000 clones, approximately 90% of which are singletons. Of note for this clone: Its antigen is not identified.

The germline CDR1 and CDR2 sequences are KGHSY and FQNENV. The CDR3 has 16 amino acids. V lost 2 bases and J lost 4, with 17 bases in between. Study-level points and caveats: Relative to CD4+, CD8+ T cells held more expanded clones on average. Nonresponders, in some cases, also had low normalized T-cell clonal expansion.

This TCR came from an adult with an advanced solid tumor such as melanoma, head and neck, liver or kidney cancer. V is TRBV16 and J is TRBJ1-1; possible D gene TRBD1, 5 bases. The sequencing used CD4+ or CD8+ T cells sorted from blood, collected in a trial of the OX40 agonist ivuxolimab. CDR3 region: CASSQLAWGVGTEAFF. The CDR3 nucleotides are TGTGCCAGCAGCCAACTGGCGTGGGGGGTCGGCACTGAAGCTTTCTTT.